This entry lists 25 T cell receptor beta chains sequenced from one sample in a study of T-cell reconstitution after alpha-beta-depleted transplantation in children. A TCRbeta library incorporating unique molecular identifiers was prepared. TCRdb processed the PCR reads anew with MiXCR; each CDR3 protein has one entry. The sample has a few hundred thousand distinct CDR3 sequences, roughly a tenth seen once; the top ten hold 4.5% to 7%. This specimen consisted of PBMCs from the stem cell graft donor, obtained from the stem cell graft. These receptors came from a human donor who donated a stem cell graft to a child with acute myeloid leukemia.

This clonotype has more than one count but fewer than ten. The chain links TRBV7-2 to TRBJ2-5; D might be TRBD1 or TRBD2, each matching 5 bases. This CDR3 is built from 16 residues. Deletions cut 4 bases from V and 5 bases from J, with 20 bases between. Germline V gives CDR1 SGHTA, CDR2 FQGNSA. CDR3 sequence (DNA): TGTGCCAGCAGCTCAAGTGGACCGCTCGGGACGGAGACCCAGTACTTC. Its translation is CASSSSGPLGTETQYF.

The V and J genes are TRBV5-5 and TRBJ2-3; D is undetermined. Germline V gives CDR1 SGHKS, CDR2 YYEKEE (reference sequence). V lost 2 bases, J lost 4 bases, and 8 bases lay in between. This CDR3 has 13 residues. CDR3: CASSFLWADTQYF. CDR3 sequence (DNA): TGTGCCAGCAGCTTCTTGTGGGCAGATACGCAGTATTTT. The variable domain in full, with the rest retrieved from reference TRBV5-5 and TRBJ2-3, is DAGVTQSPTHLIKTRGQQVTLRCSPISGHKSVSWYQQVLGQGPQFIFQYYEKEERGRGNFPDRFSARQFPNYSSELNVNALLLGDSALYLCASSFLWADTQYFGPGTRLTVL.

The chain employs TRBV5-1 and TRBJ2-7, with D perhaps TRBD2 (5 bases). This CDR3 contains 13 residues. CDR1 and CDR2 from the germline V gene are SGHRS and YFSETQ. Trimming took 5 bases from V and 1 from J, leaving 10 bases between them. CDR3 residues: CASREAGSYEQYF. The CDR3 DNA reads TGCGCCAGCAGGGAGGCTGGGTCCTACGAGCAGTACTTC.

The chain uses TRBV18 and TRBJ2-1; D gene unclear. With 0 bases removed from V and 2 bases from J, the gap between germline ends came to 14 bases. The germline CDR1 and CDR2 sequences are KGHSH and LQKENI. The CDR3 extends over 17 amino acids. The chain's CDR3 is CASSPPLTGSTYNEQFF. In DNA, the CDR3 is TGTGCCAGCTCACCACCGTTAACCGGGTCGACCTACAATGAGCAGTTCTTC.

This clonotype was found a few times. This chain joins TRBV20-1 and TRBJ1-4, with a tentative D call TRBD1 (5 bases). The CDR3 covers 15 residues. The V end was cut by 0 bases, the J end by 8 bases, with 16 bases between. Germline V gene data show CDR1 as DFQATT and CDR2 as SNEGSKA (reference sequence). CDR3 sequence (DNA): TGCAGTGCTAGAGATACGGGGGGTTTAAGCGAAAAACTGTTTTTT. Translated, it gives CSARDTGGLSEKLFF.

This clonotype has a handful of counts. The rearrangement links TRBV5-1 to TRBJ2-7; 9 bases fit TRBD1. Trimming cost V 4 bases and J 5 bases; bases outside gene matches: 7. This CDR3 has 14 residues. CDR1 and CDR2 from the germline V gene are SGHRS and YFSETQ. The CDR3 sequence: CASSRGTGKDEQYF. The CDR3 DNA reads TGCGCCAGCAGCCGCGGGACAGGGAAAGACGAGCAGTACTTC.

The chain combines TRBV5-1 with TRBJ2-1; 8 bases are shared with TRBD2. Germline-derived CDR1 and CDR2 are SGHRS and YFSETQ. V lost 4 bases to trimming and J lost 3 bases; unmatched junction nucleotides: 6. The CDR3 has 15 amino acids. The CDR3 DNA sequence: TGCGCCAGCAGCCCTCGGGAGGGGGGCTACAATGAGCAGTTCTTC. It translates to CASSPREGGYNEQFF.

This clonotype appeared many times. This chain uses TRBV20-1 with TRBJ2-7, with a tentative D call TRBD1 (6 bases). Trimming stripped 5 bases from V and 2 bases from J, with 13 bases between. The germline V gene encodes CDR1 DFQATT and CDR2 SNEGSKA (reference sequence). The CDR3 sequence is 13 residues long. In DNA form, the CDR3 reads TGCAGTGCTTCTAGGGACAACCCCTACGAGCAGTACGTC. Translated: CSASRDNPYEQYV.

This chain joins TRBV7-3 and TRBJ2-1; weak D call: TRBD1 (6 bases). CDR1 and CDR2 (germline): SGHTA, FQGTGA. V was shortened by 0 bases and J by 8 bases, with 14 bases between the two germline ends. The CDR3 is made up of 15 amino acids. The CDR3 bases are TGTGCCAGCAGCTTAACTTCAGGGGCCGGACATGAGCAGTTCTTC. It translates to CASSLTSGAGHEQFF.

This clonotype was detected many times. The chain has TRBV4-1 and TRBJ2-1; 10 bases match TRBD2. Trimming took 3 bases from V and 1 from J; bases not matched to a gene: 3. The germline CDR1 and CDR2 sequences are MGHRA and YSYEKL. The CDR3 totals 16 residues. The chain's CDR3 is CASSHPSGRSYNEQFF. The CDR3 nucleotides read TGCGCCAGCAGCCACCCTAGCGGGAGATCCTACAATGAGCAGTTCTTC.

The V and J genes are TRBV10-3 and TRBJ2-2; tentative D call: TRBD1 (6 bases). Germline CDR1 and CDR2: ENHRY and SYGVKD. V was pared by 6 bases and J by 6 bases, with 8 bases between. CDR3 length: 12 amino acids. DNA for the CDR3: TGTGCCATCAGCAGGGGTTCCGGGGAGCTGTTTTTT. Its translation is CAISRGSGELFF.

CDR3 coding DNA: TGTGCCAGCAGCTTTCAGGCCAATCAGCCCCAGCATTTT. Its translation: CASSFQANQPQHF. This chain connects TRBV5-6 to TRBJ1-5; D remains ambiguous. The CDR3 is made up of 13 amino acids. With 2 bases removed from V and 3 bases from J, the gap between germline ends came to 6 bases. CDR1 and CDR2 from the germline V gene are SGHDT and YYEEEE.

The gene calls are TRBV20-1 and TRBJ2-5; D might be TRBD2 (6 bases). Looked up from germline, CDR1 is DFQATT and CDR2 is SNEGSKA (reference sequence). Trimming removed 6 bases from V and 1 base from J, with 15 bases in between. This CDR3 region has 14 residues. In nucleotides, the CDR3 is TGCAGTGCCGGGGTCCGGAGGGCCCAAGAGACCCAGTACTTC. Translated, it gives CSAGVRRAQETQYF.

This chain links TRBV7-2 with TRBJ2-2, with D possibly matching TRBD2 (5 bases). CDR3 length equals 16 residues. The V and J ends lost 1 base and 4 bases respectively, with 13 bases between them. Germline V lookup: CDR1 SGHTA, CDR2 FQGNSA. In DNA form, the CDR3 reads TGTGCCAGCAGCTTAGTTAGCGTCCGAAGCACCGGGGAGCTGTTTTTT. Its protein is CASSLVSVRSTGELFF.

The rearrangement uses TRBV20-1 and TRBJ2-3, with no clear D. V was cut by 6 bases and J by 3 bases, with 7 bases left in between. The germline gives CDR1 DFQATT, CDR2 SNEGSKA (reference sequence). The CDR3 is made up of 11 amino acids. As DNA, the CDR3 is TGCAGTGCCGGAAAAACAGATACGCAGTATTTT. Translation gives CSAGKTDTQYF.

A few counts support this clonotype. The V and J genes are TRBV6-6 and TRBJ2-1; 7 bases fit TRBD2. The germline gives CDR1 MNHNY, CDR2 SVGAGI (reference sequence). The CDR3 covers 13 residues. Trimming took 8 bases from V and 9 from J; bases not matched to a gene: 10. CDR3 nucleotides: TGTGCCAGCGGGCCCTCAGAGCGGGGTGAGCAGTTCTTC. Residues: CASGPSERGEQFF.

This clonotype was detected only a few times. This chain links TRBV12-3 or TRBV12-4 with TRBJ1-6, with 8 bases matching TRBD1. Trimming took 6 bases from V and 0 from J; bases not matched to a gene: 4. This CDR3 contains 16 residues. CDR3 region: CASRPTGGSYNSPLHF. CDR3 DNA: TGTGCCAGCAGGCCTACAGGGGGCTCCTATAATTCACCCCTCCACTTT.

The CDR3 DNA sequence: TGTGCCAGCAGCCAAGATCCGTCGGATCAGCCCCAGCATTTT. Encoded protein: CASSQDPSDQPQHF. The chain links TRBV4-2 to TRBJ1-5, with D unresolved. Trimming left V 0 bases short and J 5 bases short, with 8 bases between. Germline V lookup: CDR1 LGHNA, CDR2 YNFKEQ. The CDR3 consists of 14 residues.

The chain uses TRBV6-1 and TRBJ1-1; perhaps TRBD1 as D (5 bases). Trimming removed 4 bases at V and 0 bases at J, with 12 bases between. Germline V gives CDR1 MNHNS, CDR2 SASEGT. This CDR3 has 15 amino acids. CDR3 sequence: CASSGKKGLNTEAFF. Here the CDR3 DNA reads TGTGCCAGCAGTGGAAAGAAGGGACTGAACACTGAAGCTTTCTTT.

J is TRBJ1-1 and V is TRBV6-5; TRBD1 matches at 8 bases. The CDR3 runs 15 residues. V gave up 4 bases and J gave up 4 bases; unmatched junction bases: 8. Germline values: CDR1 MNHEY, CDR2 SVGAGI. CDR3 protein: CASSSKTGVRTEAFF. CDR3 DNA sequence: TGTGCCAGCAGTTCGAAGACAGGGGTTCGCACTGAAGCTTTCTTT.

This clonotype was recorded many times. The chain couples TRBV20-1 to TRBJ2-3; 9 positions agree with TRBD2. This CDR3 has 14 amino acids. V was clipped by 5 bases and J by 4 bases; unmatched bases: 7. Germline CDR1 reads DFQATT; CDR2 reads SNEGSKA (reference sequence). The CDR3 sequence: CSAPGTSLADTQYF. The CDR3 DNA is TGCAGTGCTCCCGGGACTAGCTTGGCAGATACGCAGTATTTT.

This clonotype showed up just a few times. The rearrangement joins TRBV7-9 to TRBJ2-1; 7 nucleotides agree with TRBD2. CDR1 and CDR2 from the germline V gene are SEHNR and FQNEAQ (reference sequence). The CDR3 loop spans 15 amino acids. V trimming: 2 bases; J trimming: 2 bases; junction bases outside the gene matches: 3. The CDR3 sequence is CASSLIGLAYNEQFF. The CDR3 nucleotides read TGTGCCAGCAGCTTAATTGGACTAGCCTACAATGAGCAGTTCTTC.

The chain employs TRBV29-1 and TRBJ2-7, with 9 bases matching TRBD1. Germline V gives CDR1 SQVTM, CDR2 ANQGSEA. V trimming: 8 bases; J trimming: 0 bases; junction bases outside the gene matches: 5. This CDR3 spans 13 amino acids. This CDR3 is CSYRDRASYEQYF. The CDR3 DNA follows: TGCAGCTACCGGGACAGGGCCTCCTACGAGCAGTACTTC.

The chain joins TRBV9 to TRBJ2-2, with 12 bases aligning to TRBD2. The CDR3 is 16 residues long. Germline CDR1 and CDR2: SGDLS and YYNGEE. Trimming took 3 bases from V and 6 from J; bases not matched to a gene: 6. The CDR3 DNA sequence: TGTGCCAGCAGCGGGGGGAGACTAGCGGGGGCCGGGGAGCTGTTTTTT. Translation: CASSGGRLAGAGELFF. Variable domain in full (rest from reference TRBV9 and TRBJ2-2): DSGVTQTPKHLITATGQRVTLRCSPRSGDLSVYWYQQSLDQGLQFLIQYYNGEERAKGNILERFSAQQFPDLHSELNLSSLELGDSALYFCASSGGRLAGAGELFFGEGSRLTVL.

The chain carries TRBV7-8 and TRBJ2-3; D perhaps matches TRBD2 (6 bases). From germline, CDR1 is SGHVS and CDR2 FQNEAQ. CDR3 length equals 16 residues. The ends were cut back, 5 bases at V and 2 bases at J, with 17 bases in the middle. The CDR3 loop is CASSGGTPWDTDTQYF. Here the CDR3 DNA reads TGTGCCAGCAGCGGTGGGACTCCATGGGACACAGATACGCAGTATTTT. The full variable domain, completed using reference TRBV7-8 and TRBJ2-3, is GAGVSQSPRYKVAKRGQDVALRCDPISGHVSLFWYQQALGQGPEFLTYFQNEAQLDKSGLPSDRFFAERPEGSVSTLKIQRTQQEDSAVYLCASSGGTPWDTDTQYFGPGTRLTVL.